Shown below are 22 T cell receptor beta chains from a single sample sequenced in a study of patients and donors after allogeneic stem cell transplantation. TCRdb reprocessed the RT-PCR reads with MiXCR, giving one entry per CDR3 protein. Altogether approximately 410,000 distinct CDR3 sequences are present, about a sixth being singletons, with the ten largest covering about 7%. Sequencing was carried out using blood, either unsorted or a sorted T cell fraction (not recorded which). The origin of the receptors is a human donor who was either an allogeneic HSCT recipient or a stem cell or donor lymphocyte infusion donor (not recorded which). It is not recorded whose cells these are; they may come from a transplant donor.

V and J are TRBV5-1 and TRBJ2-1; 9 positions agree with TRBD2. The CDR3 has 16 amino acids. Germline V gene sequence: CDR1 SGHRS, CDR2 YFSETQ. Trimming removed 0 bases from V and 6 bases from J; junction bases left unmatched: 7. CDR3 DNA sequence: TGCGCCAGCAGCTTGGTCGCGGCTAGCGGGATCAATGAGCAGTTCTTC. Translating it yields CASSLVAASGINEQFF.

V gene TRBV1 combines with J gene TRBJ2-1; TRBD2 reflects the table's D call only, with no check against the DNA. TRBV1 is flagged as a pseudogene. CDR3 length: 17 amino acids. The CDR3 loop reads CTSSQSASGRAVNEQFF. Here the CDR3 DNA reads TGCACCAGCAGCCAATCGGCCAGCGGGAGGGCCGTCAATGAGCAGTTCTTC.

This clonotype was found a few times. V and J are TRBV24-1 and TRBJ2-3; a weak D match, TRBD2 (5 bases). Trimming left V 4 bases short and J 6 bases short, with 16 bases between. The V gene's germline CDR1 is KGHDR and CDR2 SFDVKD. This CDR3 is 15 amino acids long. CDR3 region: CATSDIISTRDTQYF. In nucleotides, the CDR3 is TGTGCCACCAGTGACATCATATCAACTAGGGATACGCAGTATTTT.

This clonotype was counted a few times. This chain joins TRBV18 and TRBJ2-7; TRBD1 is a possible D gene (6 bases). The V end lost 3 bases, the J end lost 5 bases, and 17 bases lay between the germline ends. The CDR3 consists of 15 residues. Germline V gene data show CDR1 as KGHSH and CDR2 as LQKENI. CDR3 amino acids: CASSPFSEGVHEQYF. As DNA, the CDR3 is TGTGCCAGCTCACCTTTCTCCGAGGGGGTCCACGAGCAGTACTTC.

This chain connects TRBV12-3 or TRBV12-4 to TRBJ1-1; a possible D gene is TRBD1 (6 bases). Deletions cut 5 bases from V and 4 bases from J, with 11 bases between. The CDR3 has 13 residues. CDR3 DNA: TGTGCCAGCAGTATTACAGGGCCCACTGAAGCTTTCTTT. Residues: CASSITGPTEAFF.

The chain couples TRBV5-1 to TRBJ2-7; D gene uncertain. The CDR3 sequence is 16 residues long. CDR1 and CDR2 from the germline V gene are SGHRS and YFSETQ. Trimming took 0 bases from V and 2 from J, leaving 15 bases between them. CDR3 region: CASSLAGGSGAYEQYF. The CDR3 nucleotides are TGCGCCAGCAGCTTGGCGGGCGGCTCTGGGGCCTACGAGCAGTACTTC.

A few counts support this clonotype. The rearrangement uses TRBV7-8 and TRBJ1-4, with 8 bases fitting TRBD1. Looked up from germline, CDR1 is SGHVS and CDR2 is FQNEAQ. V shed 6 bases and J 4 bases; nucleotides not matched to a gene: 7. This CDR3 spans 15 amino acids. The CDR3 spells CASRGRGQVNEKLFF. The CDR3 DNA is TGTGCCAGCAGGGGCAGGGGGCAAGTTAATGAAAAACTGTTTTTT.

The chain combines TRBV5-1 with TRBJ2-7, with 11 bases that match TRBD2. The V gene end was trimmed by 3 bases and the J gene end by 7 bases; junction bases not matched to a gene: 12. The CDR3 covers 16 residues. Germline V gene sequence: CDR1 SGHRS, CDR2 YFSETQ. CDR3 DNA: TGCGCCAGCAGCTCGACACGTACTAGCGGGAGTGTTGAGCAGTACTTC. Protein product: CASSSTRTSGSVEQYF.

V is TRBV20-1 and J is TRBJ1-4; the D is unclear. The CDR3 consists of 14 residues. Per the germline V gene, CDR1 is DFQATT and CDR2 is SNEGSKA (reference sequence). V gave up 0 bases and J gave up 5 bases, with 10 bases separating them. Here the CDR3 reads CSARDRSLNEKLFF. The CDR3 DNA reads TGCAGTGCTAGAGATCGATCTTTAAATGAAAAACTGTTTTTT.

This rearrangement joins TRBV20-1 to TRBJ2-1, with D possibly TRBD2 on 6 matching bases. V lost 3 bases and J 6 bases, leaving 21 bases between the germline ends. Germline values: CDR1 DFQATT, CDR2 SNEGSKA (reference sequence). The CDR3 is 16 residues long. CDR3 protein: CSARRFLRLVVNEQFF. The CDR3 DNA reads TGCAGTGCTAGGCGGTTTTTGAGACTAGTAGTCAATGAGCAGTTCTTC.

This clonotype was picked up a small number of times. V is TRBV12-3 or TRBV12-4 and J is TRBJ2-3; 10 nucleotides line up with TRBD2. There are 17 residues in the CDR3. With 5 bases clipped from V and 2 bases from J, the junction kept 10 bases outside the gene matches. The CDR3: CASSHEREGSFTDTQYF. CDR3 bases: TGTGCCAGCAGTCATGAGCGGGAGGGCTCGTTCACAGATACGCAGTATTTT.

The V call is TRBV3-1, the J call TRBJ2-5; TRBD2 aligns across 11 bases. The CDR3 length is 16 residues. The trim removed 1 base at V and 1 base at J, leaving 2 bases unmatched. The V gene's germline CDR1 is LGHDT and CDR2 YNNKEL (reference sequence). CDR3 protein: CASSQVAGGPQETQYF. The CDR3 DNA sequence: TGTGCCAGCAGCCAAGTAGCGGGAGGGCCCCAAGAGACCCAGTACTTC.

The chain uses TRBV20-1 and TRBJ1-6; D is undetermined. The germline V gene has CDR1 DFQATT and CDR2 SNEGSKA (reference sequence). V was pared by 4 bases and J by 0 bases, with 4 bases between. The CDR3 has 13 amino acids. The CDR3: CSAILSYNSPLHF. The CDR3 nucleotides are TGCAGTGCTATCCTCTCCTATAATTCACCCCTCCACTTT.

The rearrangement links TRBV6-5 to TRBJ2-7; unclear D gene. Looked up from germline, CDR1 is MNHEY and CDR2 is SVGAGI. Trimming shortened V by 7 bases and J by 5 bases, and 9 bases separated the two germline ends. The length of the CDR3 is 11 residues. This chain's CDR3 is CASTLDHEQYF. CDR3 bases: TGTGCCAGCACTCTGGACCACGAGCAGTACTTC.

This chain connects TRBV7-3 to TRBJ2-3; 8 nucleotides line up with TRBD1. The CDR3 totals 14 residues. V lost 3 bases to trimming and J lost 3 bases; unmatched junction nucleotides: 2. Germline V lookup: CDR1 SGHTA, CDR2 FQGTGA. The CDR3 loop reads CASSLDRATDTQYF. Here the CDR3 DNA reads TGTGCCAGCAGCTTGGACAGGGCAACAGATACGCAGTATTTT.

The chain links TRBV7-9 to TRBJ2-1, with TRBD2 matching over 14 bases. The J segment lost 10 bases and the V segment lost 5 bases, leaving 10 bases of the junction unmatched. Germline loops: CDR1 SEHNR, CDR2 FQNEAQ (reference sequence). CDR3 length: 16 residues. The CDR3 spells CASSQGTSGRQGEQFF. CDR3 sequence (DNA): TGTGCCAGCAGCCAAGGGACTAGCGGGAGACAAGGAGAGCAGTTCTTC.

This clonotype was recorded many times. The rearrangement uses TRBV5-1 and TRBJ1-2; D not resolved. This CDR3 is 14 amino acids long. Deletions cut 0 bases from V and 6 bases from J, with 12 bases between. CDR1 is SGHRS and CDR2 is YFSETQ in the germline V gene. CDR3 sequence (DNA): TGCGCCAGCAGCTTGGAGAGCCGTTCGAATGGCTACACCTTC. Amino acid sequence: CASSLESRSNGYTF.

V gene TRBV25-1 combines with J gene TRBJ1-1; D possibly corresponds to TRBD1 (5 bases). This CDR3 contains 13 residues. Trimming removed 6 bases from V and 0 bases from J, with 8 bases in between. Per germline, CDR1 MGHDK and CDR2 SYGVNS. CDR3 DNA: TGTGCCAGCAGGACAGCCATGAACACTGAAGCTTTCTTT. It translates to CASRTAMNTEAFF.

This clonotype was counted ten times or more. CDR3 in amino acids: CASSPQKPPYEQYF. The CDR3 DNA follows: TGTGCCAGCAGCCCCCAGAAGCCACCCTACGAGCAGTACTTC. The chain couples TRBV7-9 to TRBJ2-7, with no clear D. The CDR3 has 14 amino acids. Germline CDR1 reads SEHNR; CDR2 reads FQNEAQ (reference sequence). V was cut by 5 bases and J by 2 bases, with 13 bases left in between.

This clonotype showed up just a few times. The genes are TRBV6-1 and TRBJ2-2; 11 bases are a match to TRBD2. From germline, CDR1 is MNHNS and CDR2 SASEGT. Trimming at V came to 7 bases and at J to 0 bases, leaving 7 bases not matched to a gene. The CDR3 extends over 17 amino acids. Written as DNA, the CDR3 is TGTGCCAGCACCTCAATTAGCGGGGGGGCGAACACCGGGGAGCTGTTTTTT. It encodes CASTSISGGANTGELFF.

The sample holds a few counts of this clonotype. J is TRBJ1-2 and V is TRBV20-1; D gene unclear. Germline CDR1 reads DFQATT; CDR2 reads SNEGSKA (reference sequence). V shed 6 bases and J shed 8 bases, with 16 bases lying between them. This CDR3 has 12 amino acids. The CDR3 DNA is TGCAGTGCCAATCTCCGCCGCGCCGGCTACACCTTC. This translates into CSANLRRAGYTF.

This clonotype was found a few times. J is TRBJ2-2 and V is TRBV6-5; weak D call: TRBD2 (5 bases). The CDR3 runs to 15 residues. Trimming took 0 bases from V and 5 from J, leaving 10 bases between them. Germline V gives CDR1 MNHEY, CDR2 SVGAGI. DNA of the CDR3: TGTGCCAGCAGTTACTCGGCGGGCGGGACCGGGGAGCTGTTTTTT. It codes for CASSYSAGGTGELFF.